Listed below are T cell receptor beta chains from one sample, sequenced in a study of blood T cell repertoires in COVID-19. Assay used: immunoSEQ multiplex PCR; TCRdb lists only in-frame clones, some missing. Of approximately 120,000 clones in the sample, approximately 74% were seen once. The material sequenced was peripheral blood. The receptors here all came from a man older than 75 with COVID-19, enrolled during active disease. The CDR3 runs from the conserved cysteine through the conserved F or W. Each record gives: V gene, D gene, J gene, clone size, CDR3 protein, CDR3 DNA. A D gene is named only where the DNA matches it firmly. Size tells how often a clone was seen (once, few, many) or the class of an expanded clone, and some rows leave it out.

TRBV6-5	-	TRBJ2-1	once	CASSYIGNYNEQFF	TGTGCCAGCAGTTATATCGGGAACTACAATGAGCAGTTCTTC
TRBV7-8	-	TRBJ1-2	-	CASSLANVNYGYTF	TGTGCCAGCAGCCTCGCGAATGTTAACTATGGCTACACCTTC
TRBV7-2	-	TRBJ2-7	-	CASSPQRAYEQYF	TGTGCCAGCAGCCCCCAGCGGGCCTACGAGCAGTACTTC
TRBV28	-	TRBJ2-5	-	CASSLLALGPTQYF	TGTGCCAGCAGTTTACTGGCCCTGGGGCCTACCCAGTACTTC
TRBV20-1	-	TRBJ1-1	-	CSASGQGRANTEAFF	TGCAGTGCTAGTGGGCAGGGGCGAGCGAACACTGAAGCTTTCTTT
TRBV9	TRBD1	TRBJ1-3	once	CASSPSGQPHNTIYF	TGTGCCAGCAGCCCGTCGGGACAGCCTCACAACACCATATATTTT
TRBV3-1/TRBV3-2	-	TRBJ2-1	-	CASSKPSSYNEQFF	TGTGCCAGCAGCAAACCTAGCTCCTACAATGAGCAGTTCTTC
TRBV28	-	TRBJ2-2	-	CASIVGLGTGELFF	TGTGCCAGCATAGTGGGGCTGGGCACCGGGGAGCTGTTTTTT
TRBV10-1	TRBD2	TRBJ2-1	-	CASSDFLAGSYNEQFF	TGCGCCAGCAGTGACTTCCTAGCGGGCTCCTACAATGAGCAGTTCTTC
TRBV28	-	TRBJ1-5	-	CASSPQGSSNQPQHF	TGTGCCAGCAGTCCACAGGGATCTAGCAATCAGCCCCAGCATTTT
TRBV6-5	TRBD2	TRBJ2-3	-	CASSLAGWGSDTQYF	TGTGCCAGCAGCCTAGCGGGATGGGGTTCAGATACGCAGTATTTT
TRBV4-1	-	TRBJ1-4	-	CASSQGADYNEKLFF	TGCGCCAGCAGCCAAGGGGCAGATTATAATGAAAAACTGTTTTTT
TRBV27	-	TRBJ1-2	-	CASSSFSSNYGYTF	TGTGCCAGCAGTTCCTTCTCGAGCAATTATGGCTACACCTTC
TRBV5-1	-	TRBJ1-1	-	CASSLEGYPDTEAFF	TGCGCCAGCAGCTTGGAGGGGTATCCGGACACTGAAGCTTTCTTT
TRBV7-9	-	TRBJ1-4	-	CASSLQGWKLFF	TGTGCCAGCAGCTTACAGGGGTGGAAACTGTTTTTT
TRBV7-3	-	TRBJ2-2	-	CASSPGQNTGELFF	TGTGCCAGCAGCCCGGGACAGAACACCGGGGAGCTGTTTTTT
TRBV6-5	-	TRBJ2-2	few	CASSSTGINTGELFF	TGTGCCAGCAGTTCAACCGGGATTAACACCGGGGAGCTGTTTTTT
TRBV24-1	-	TRBJ2-3	-	CATSDTGSHGGEDTQYF	TGTGCCACCAGTGATACGGGCTCCCACGGGGGAGAAGATACGCAGTATTTT
TRBV5-8	TRBD1	TRBJ1-2	few	CASSSGGFGYGYTF	TGTGCCAGCAGCTCAGGGGGTTTCGGCTATGGCTACACCTTC
TRBV29-1	-	TRBJ2-5	-	CSVLDSTLGETQYF	TGCAGCGTTTTGGACAGCACCCTCGGGGAGACCCAGTACTTC
TRBV19	-	TRBJ1-4	-	CASSPSATNEKLFF	TGTGCCAGTAGTCCGTCAGCAACTAATGAAAAACTGTTTTTT
TRBV28	-	TRBJ1-2	once	CASSQGGATRYGYTF	TGTGCCAGCAGCCAGGGTGGAGCGACCCGATATGGCTACACCTTC
TRBV15	TRBD2	TRBJ2-7	-	CATRQREGIIDEQYF	TGTGCCACCAGGCAGCGGGAGGGTATTATCGACGAGCAGTACTTC
TRBV28	-	TRBJ2-1	-	CASIGVSYNEQFF	TGTGCCAGCATCGGGGTCTCCTACAATGAGCAGTTCTTC
TRBV3-1/TRBV3-2	-	TRBJ2-1	-	CASGLGPRAEGQFF	TGTGCCAGCGGGCTGGGGCCCCGTGCGGAGGGGCAGTTCTTC
TRBV5-5	TRBD1	TRBJ2-3	-	CASSPTWDREADTQYF	TGTGCCAGCAGCCCGACATGGGACAGAGAGGCAGATACGCAGTATTTT
TRBV4-1	TRBD2	TRBJ2-2	-	CASSQDPGTSGRAGELFF	TGCGCCAGCAGCCAAGACCCCGGGACTAGCGGGAGGGCCGGGGAGCTGTTTTTT
TRBV28	TRBD2	TRBJ2-7	-	CASSPTSGRSYEQYF	TGTGCCAGCAGCCCCACTAGCGGGAGGTCCTACGAGCAGTACTTC
TRBV7-2	-	TRBJ2-7	once	CASSLPTTSYEQYF	TGTGCCAGCAGCTTACCCACTACCTCCTACGAGCAGTACTTC
TRBV12-3/TRBV12-4	-	TRBJ2-3	-	CASRPDWDTQYF	TGTGCCAGCAGGCCGGACTGGGATACGCAGTATTTT
TRBV2	TRBD2	TRBJ2-1	-	CASSDWQASGLEQFF	TGTGCCAGCAGTGATTGGCAGGCTAGCGGGTTAGAGCAGTTCTTC
TRBV2	TRBD2	TRBJ2-7	-	CASSAGLAGDPEQYF	TGTGCCAGCAGTGCCGGACTAGCGGGAGACCCCGAGCAGTACTTC
TRBV6-5	-	TRBJ1-1	few	CASKARRTEAFF	TGTGCCAGCAAGGCCCGGAGGACTGAAGCTTTCTTT
TRBV20-1	TRBD2	TRBJ2-1	-	CSASKPSTSGTGNEQFF	TGCAGTGCTAGTAAACCATCTACTAGCGGGACCGGGAATGAGCAGTTCTTC
TRBV7-3	TRBD2	TRBJ2-7	-	CASSLAPGLANEQYF	TGTGCCAGCAGCTTAGCTCCGGGACTAGCGAACGAGCAGTACTTC